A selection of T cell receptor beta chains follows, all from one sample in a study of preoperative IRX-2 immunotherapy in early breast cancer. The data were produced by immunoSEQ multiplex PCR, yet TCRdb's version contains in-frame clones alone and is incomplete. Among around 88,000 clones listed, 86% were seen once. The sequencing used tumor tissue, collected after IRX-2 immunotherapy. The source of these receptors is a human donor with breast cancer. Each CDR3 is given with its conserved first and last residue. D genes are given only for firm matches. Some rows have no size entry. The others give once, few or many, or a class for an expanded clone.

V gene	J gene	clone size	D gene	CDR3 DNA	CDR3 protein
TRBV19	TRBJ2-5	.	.	TGTGCCAGTAGCGGGCAGCCGGGGACATGGCAAGAGACCCAGTACTTC	CASSGQPGTWQETQYF
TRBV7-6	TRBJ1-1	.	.	TGTGCCAGCAGCATAGGGGGACAAGGCACTGAAGCTTTCTTT	CASSIGGQGTEAFF
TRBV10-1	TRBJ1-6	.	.	TGCGCCAGCAGTGACGGCCTGGGGTCCTATAATTCACCCCTCCACTTT	CASSDGLGSYNSPLHF
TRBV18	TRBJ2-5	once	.	TGTGCCAGCTCCCTGTGGGCGATCCAAGAGACCCAGTACTTC	CASSLWAIQETQYF
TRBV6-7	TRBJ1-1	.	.	TGTGCCAGCAGTGAAGCATCCCTCTTGGGGTTCTTT	CASSEASLLGFF
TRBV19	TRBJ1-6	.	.	TGTGCCAGTAGTATCCTTGGGACGGTTAATTCACCCCTCCACTTT	CASSILGTVNSPLHF
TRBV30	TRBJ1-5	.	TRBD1	TGTGCCTGGGCGGACAGGGGTGACCAGCCCCAGCATTTT	CAWADRGDQPQHF
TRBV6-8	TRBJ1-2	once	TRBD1	TGTGCCAGCAGTTCCTCAGGGGGCTGGCGTGCCGGCTACACCTTC	CASSSSGGWRAGYTF
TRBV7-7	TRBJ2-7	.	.	TGTGCCACCCTACCGACAGGTAGTTCTGACGAGCAGTACTTC	CATLPTGSSDEQYF
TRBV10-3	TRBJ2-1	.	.	TGTGCCATCAGTGAGAACGGGAGAGGGCGTAATGAGCAGTTCTTC	CAISENGRGRNEQFF
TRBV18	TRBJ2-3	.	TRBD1	TGTGCCAGCTCACGAGGGACAGGGGATACGCAGTATTTT	CASSRGTGDTQYF
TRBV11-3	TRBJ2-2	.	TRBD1	TGTGCCAGCAGCTGGGACAGTACGACCGGGGAGCTGTTTTTT	CASSWDSTTGELFF
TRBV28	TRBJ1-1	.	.	TGTGCCAGCAGTGAGAGGGGGGTGTCAGCTTTCTTT	CASSERGVSAFF
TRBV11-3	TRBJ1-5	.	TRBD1	TGTGCCAGCACCGGGGGAGGGACAGTTAATCAGCCCCAGCATTTT	CASTGGGTVNQPQHF
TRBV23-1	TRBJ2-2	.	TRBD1	TGCGCCAGCGGTAGGGACAGAACCTTCCCCGGGGAGCTGTTTTTT	CASGRDRTFPGELFF
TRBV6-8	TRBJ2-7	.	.	TGTGCCATCCCAGGACTAAGCCCCTACGAGCAGTACTTC	CAIPGLSPYEQYF
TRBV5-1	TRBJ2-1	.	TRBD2	TGCGCCAGCAGCGGGACTAGCCGCCACAATGAGCAGTTCTTC	CASSGTSRHNEQFF
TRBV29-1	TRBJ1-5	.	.	TGCAGCGCAGGACATGAAAATCAGCCCCAGCATTTT	CSAGHENQPQHF
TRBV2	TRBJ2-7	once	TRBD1	TGTGCCAGCAGTCGGGACAGGGACTACGAGCAGTACTTC	CASSRDRDYEQYF